This T cell receptor beta chain stems from a study of shared clonotypes between healthy human individuals. The assay was immunoSEQ multiplex PCR, and TCRdb's table has in-frame clones only and misses some. The sample has about 2.3 million clones; approximately 90% are singletons. Study-level points and caveats: The researchers took only blood, and tissue repertoires probably look different.

For this clone: Its antigen is unidentified.

The split of CD4+ cells yielded CD45RA+ naive and CD45RA-negative memory subsets. The TCR comes from a man younger than 35 in good health. Some clones in this sample may be carry-over from other donors' samples. What was sequenced was naive CD4+ T cells from PBMCs. Subset here: CD45RA+ positively selected.

In nucleotides, the CDR3 is TGCGCCGGGGAGGGAGGGGTGAACACTGAAGCTTTCTTT. Amino acids: CAGEGGVNTEAFF. The rearrangement joins TRBV4-1 to TRBJ1-1; D may be TRBD1 (5 bases). Looked up from germline, CDR1 is MGHRA and CDR2 is YSYEKL. The CDR3 loop spans 13 amino acids. V dropped 11 bases and J dropped 0 bases, with 13 bases sitting between them.